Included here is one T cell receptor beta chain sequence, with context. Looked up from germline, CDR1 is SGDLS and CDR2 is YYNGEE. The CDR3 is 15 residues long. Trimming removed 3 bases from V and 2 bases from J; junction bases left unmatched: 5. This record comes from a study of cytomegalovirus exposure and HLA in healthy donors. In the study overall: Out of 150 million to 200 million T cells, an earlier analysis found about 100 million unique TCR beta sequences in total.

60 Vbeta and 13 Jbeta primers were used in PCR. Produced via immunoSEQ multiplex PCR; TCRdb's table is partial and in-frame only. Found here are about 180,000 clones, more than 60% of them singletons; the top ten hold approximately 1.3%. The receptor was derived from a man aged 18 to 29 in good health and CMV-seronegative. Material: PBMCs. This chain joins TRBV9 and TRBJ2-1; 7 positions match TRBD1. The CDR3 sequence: CASSARDSAYNEQFF. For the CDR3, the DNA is TGTGCCAGCAGCGCCCGGGACAGTGCCTACAATGAGCAGTTCTTC.